This T cell receptor beta chain originates from a study of a mutant IDH1 vaccine in newly diagnosed glioma. Study information: The study gave patients eight vaccinations in weeks 1, 3, 5, 7, 11, 15, 19, 23. The start of vaccination came 4-6 weeks after radiotherapy alone, or with temozolomide cycles. Earlier therapy was either radiotherapy, temozolomide, or both, and most got both.

Time point here: week 11, during vaccination. Topical imiquimod was applied with each vaccine dose, which held 300 ug of mutant IDH1 20-mer peptide. Comment on this clone: What it binds is unknown.

Sequencing was performed with immunoSEQ multiplex PCR; in TCRdb, only in-frame clones are kept and a portion is missing. The sample has about 36,000 clones, 75% to 90% seen once. With 7 bases removed from V and 4 bases from J, the gap between germline ends came to 14 bases. The CDR3 is 13 amino acids. CDR1 is GTSNPN, CDR2 SVGIG, per germline (reference sequence). This TCR came from a young woman with glioma. Some clones in this sample may be carry-over from other donors' samples. Source: peripheral blood mononuclear cells (PBMCs), taken from a glioma patient whose treatment included an IDH1 peptide vaccine. The chain has TRBV30 and TRBJ1-3; possibly TRBD1 for D (6 bases). The CDR3 protein is CAFRGAGGNTIYF. The CDR3 nucleotides are TGTGCCTTCCGGGGGGCGGGAGGAAACACCATATATTTT.